The rows below give T cell receptor beta chains drawn from one sample of a study of blood T cell repertoires in COVID-19. Here immunoSEQ multiplex PCR was the method, and the copy in TCRdb shows in-frame clones only, minus some. The sample lists approximately 190,000 clones; roughly four fifths were seen once. The sequenced sample was peripheral blood. The receptors come from a human donor with acute or convalescent COVID-19. The donor label of this sample is uncertain. The CDR3 runs from the conserved cysteine through the conserved F or W. The D gene is left open where the match is weak. Only some rows state a clone size, as once, few, many or a class for expanded clones.

TRBV19	TRBD1	NA	TRBJ1-5	TGTGCCAGTAGTCCGGGACAGAGGTCTCAGCCCCAGCATTTT	CASSPGQRSQPQHF
TRBV9	TRBD1	few	TRBJ1-5	TGTGCCAGCAGCGCCGGACAGGGGTACAATCAGCCCCAGCATTTT	CASSAGQGYNQPQHF
TRBV18	NA	NA	TRBJ1-1	TGTGCCAGCTCACCCATTATAACAGGGAACACTGAAGCTTTCTTT	CASSPIITGNTEAFF
TRBV14	NA	NA	TRBJ1-1	TGTGCCAGCAGCCAAGAGGGTGCAGGGAGGACTGAAGCTTTCTTT	CASSQEGAGRTEAFF
TRBV5-5	TRBD1	few	TRBJ1-3	TGTGCCAGCAGCTTGGCCGGGACAGGGTCTGGAAACACCATATATTTT	CASSLAGTGSGNTIYF
TRBV27	TRBD2	few	TRBJ2-2	TGTGCCAGCAGTTTAGGACTAGCGGCGAACACCGGGGAGCTGTTTTTT	CASSLGLAANTGELFF
TRBV7-2	NA	few	TRBJ2-7	TGTGCCAGCAGCCGAGGGGGCTACGAGCAGTACTTC	CASSRGGYEQYF
TRBV19	NA	NA	TRBJ1-2	TGTGCCAGTAGTATGGGGGGTGGTGGCTACACCTTC	CASSMGGGGYTF
TRBV25-1	NA	NA	TRBJ1-1	TGTGCCAGCAGTGATAGTTCTCTGAACACTGAAGCTTTCTTT	CASSDSSLNTEAFF
TRBV7-9	TRBD1	NA	TRBJ1-1	TGTGCCAGCAGCCCCCGGGGACAGGCGAACACTGAAGCTTTCTTT	CASSPRGQANTEAFF
TRBV4-2	NA	NA	TRBJ1-5	TGTGCCAGCAGCCAAGTCGGGGTCTATAGCAATCAGCCCCAGCATTTT	CASSQVGVYSNQPQHF
TRBV19	NA	once	TRBJ2-6	TGTGCCAGTAGTATGGAGCGTTTACCTGGGGCCAACGTCCTGACTTTC	CASSMERLPGANVLTF
TRBV4-2	NA	NA	TRBJ2-7	TGTGCCAGCAGCCAAGGAGGGTCGGCGTCCTCCTACGAGCAGTACTTC	CASSQGGSASSYEQYF
TRBV29-1	TRBD1	NA	TRBJ2-2	TGCAGTGGACAGGGCTACACCGGGGAGCTGTTTTTT	CSGQGYTGELFF
TRBV28	NA	once	TRBJ2-7	TGTGCCAGCAGTCGGGGTTACGAGCAGTACTTC	CASSRGYEQYF
TRBV21-1	NA	once	TRBJ2-2	TGTGCCAGCAGCAAAGGGGAGGGCCGCGACACCGGGGAGCTGTTTTTT	CASSKGEGRDTGELFF
TRBV9	TRBD2	once	TRBJ2-7	TGTGCCCGCCGCGCGGGGGGGCGGGGGCCCTACGAGCAGTACTTC	CARRAGGRGPYEQYF
TRBV6-5	NA	NA	TRBJ1-1	TGTGCCAGCATCCAACAGGGTGGTTCGACTGAAGCTTTCTTT	CASIQQGGSTEAFF
TRBV4-2	NA	NA	TRBJ2-2	TGTGCCAGCAGCCAAGATTGGGGGGCCGGGGAGCTGTTTTTT	CASSQDWGAGELFF
TRBV7-2	NA	once	TRBJ1-1	TGTGCCAGCAGCAAACAGGGTGGCACTGAAGCTTTCTTT	CASSKQGGTEAFF
TRBV10-1	NA	NA	TRBJ2-7	TGCGCCAGCAGTGATTACGGAGCCTACGAGCAGTACTTC	CASSDYGAYEQYF
TRBV9	NA	NA	TRBJ1-3	TGTGCCAGCAGCGTAGCGGCAGGGGCAGGAAACACCATATATTTT	CASSVAAGAGNTIYF
TRBV12-3/TRBV12-4	NA	NA	TRBJ1-1	TGTGCCAGCCGTCAAACAATGAACACTGAAGCTTTCTTT	CASRQTMNTEAFF
TRBV7-9	NA	NA	TRBJ1-1	TGTGCCAGCAGCTTCCTGGGCCGGCGAACTGAAGCTTTCTTT	CASSFLGRRTEAFF
TRBV6-5	NA	NA	TRBJ2-7	TGTGCCAGCAGTTACGGCGGAGGGTCCTACGAGCAGTACTTC	CASSYGGGSYEQYF
TRBV27	NA	NA	TRBJ1-6	TGTGCCAGCAGTTTAACCGGACAACCTTATAATTCACCCCTCCACTTT	CASSLTGQPYNSPLHF
TRBV28	TRBD1	NA	TRBJ1-4	TGTGCCAGCAGTAACCGGACAGGGCAGAATGAAAAACTGTTTTTT	CASSNRTGQNEKLFF
TRBV6-5	NA	NA	TRBJ1-3	TGTGCCAGCAGCACAGGAAACACCATATATTTT	CASSTGNTIYF
TRBV19	TRBD2	NA	TRBJ2-3	TGTGCCAGTAGTATACTAGCGGCAGGCAAGGGTACGCAGTATTTT	CASSILAAGKGTQYF
TRBV19	NA	NA	TRBJ1-1	TGTGCCAGTAGTAGTCAGGGGATGAACACTGAAGCTTTCTTT	CASSSQGMNTEAFF
TRBV9	NA	few	TRBJ2-5	TGTGCCAGCAGCGTTTCAGGGGTGGCGGAGACCCAGTACTTC	CASSVSGVAETQYF
TRBV11-1	NA	NA	TRBJ2-3	TGTGCCAGCAGCACGAGTGCGGATACGCAGTATTTT	CASSTSADTQYF
TRBV2	TRBD1	once	TRBJ1-1	TGTGCCAGCAGCGGGACAGGGTCGGGCACTGAAGCTTTCTTT	CASSGTGSGTEAFF
TRBV19	TRBD1	NA	TRBJ1-5	TGTGCCAGTAGACTACAGGGGAAAAATCAGCCCCAGCATTTT	CASRLQGKNQPQHF
TRBV5-4	TRBD2	once	TRBJ2-2	TGTGCCAGCAGGGCCGGGACTAGGAACACCGGGGAGCTGTTTTTT	CASRAGTRNTGELFF
TRBV7-2	TRBD2	NA	TRBJ2-7	TGTGCCAGCAGCCCTAGACTAGCGGGATCCTACGAGCAGTACTTC	CASSPRLAGSYEQYF
TRBV2	NA	NA	TRBJ2-7	TGTGCCAGCAAGTTCCTACAGGGCCACGAGCAGTACTTC	CASKFLQGHEQYF
TRBV28	NA	NA	TRBJ1-5	TGTGCCAGCAGTTACCCAACAGGGAGACGGGTTGGGGTAGGCAATCAGCCCCAGCATTTT	CASSYPTGRRVGVGNQPQHF
TRBV7-2	TRBD1	NA	TRBJ1-2	TGTGCCAGCAGCTCCGGGGGACAGCCTAGGTATGGCTACACCTTC	CASSSGGQPRYGYTF
TRBV5-1	TRBD1	NA	TRBJ2-6	TGCGCCAGCAGCTTGGCAGGGACAGGGGGCTCTGGGGCCAACGTCCTGACTTTC	CASSLAGTGGSGANVLTF